This T cell receptor (beta chain) was captured in a study of regulatory T cells in long-lasting Graves disease (dated by TCRdb to 2020 to 2022). Background for the entire study: In the newly diagnosed Graves' disease group, patients had been taking antithyroid drugs for less than 3 months. A total of 35 or so samples underwent TCR sequencing: some 13 from persistent and around 20 from newly diagnosed Graves' disease patients. The study was conducted in China and was registered as a clinical trial. Patients with persistent Graves' disease were compared with patients with newly diagnosed Graves' disease using TCR sequencing and RNA sequencing of peripheral blood. Here is what the overall study found, with its caveats: Lower TCR Shannon entropy and fewer highly expanded clones were observed in persistent Graves' disease patients than in newly diagnosed patients, which suggested clonal expansion. TRBV28, TRBJ1-2 and TRBJ2-5 were preferentially used in persistent disease, while TRBV20-1 and TRBJ2-1 were favored in newly diagnosed disease. Patients with persistent disease shared more public clonotypes (approximately 2,500) than newly diagnosed patients did (around 930). Because the primary lesion, thyroid tissue, could not be accessed, the study looked at peripheral blood alone. The small sample size was acknowledged by the authors as a limitation that may reduce accuracy. Sequencing and analysis were restricted to the TCR beta chain.

The sample's time point, from its label and the paper: newly diagnosed GD, antithyroid drugs for less than 3 months. For both TCR sequencing and RNA sequencing, RNA was extracted from PBMCs using TRIzol. The diagnosis of Graves' disease was made according to American Thyroid Association guidelines. Recruitment of patients was carried out at an endocrinology department in Xi'an, China. From each patient, around 9.3 milliliters of peripheral blood was collected into an EDTA anticoagulant tube. PBMCs were isolated by Ficoll Paque Plus density gradient separation without further T cell sorting. RNA quality was checked with an Agilent 2100 Bioanalyzer and agarose gel, and concentration with a NanoDrop 2000. The germline V gene provides CDR1 MDHEN and CDR2 SYDVKM. V gives up 5 bases and J gives up 4 bases, and the segment between their germline ends measures 10 bases. The CDR3, from cysteine to phenylalanine, totals 13 residues. Only CDR3 DNA is held: 39 bases, read in frame from base 1.

Library preparation was by multiplex PCR. Sequencing took place on an Illumina HiSeq 4000. To build TCR beta libraries, CDR3 regions were amplified by Arm-PCR using iRepertoire HTBI primers. Before sequencing, the PCR products went through gel purification. Per the source publication's procedure: Gene usage analysis of CDR3 amino acid clonotypes relied on the 55 to 80 TRBV and over 13 TRBJ segments identified across samples. Filtered high-quality paired reads were merged into contigs using COPE and FqMerger. BLAST was used to align contigs to IMGT TRBV, TRBD and TRBJ reference genes, and CDR3 was defined according to IMGT. Clonotypes above 0.1% frequency were classified as highly expanded clones. Repertoire diversity was measured by Shannon entropy, and V-J evenness by the Gini coefficient. Public clonotypes were defined as clonotypes shared by more than one individual. TCRdb reprocessing: public reads trimmed at Q25 with fastp, clones called with MiXCR, in-frame beta chains kept. Every CDR3 protein is listed once, alongside the most common genes and DNA of its rows. TCRdb's processing, not the authors', yielded these V and J calls. This sample has 200,000 to 250,000 distinct CDR3 sequences in its table, and around 21% of those were observed once. The ten largest clones take up over 11% of the sample.

This clonotype was picked up many times. Its recognized antigen is unknown. Per-nucleotide qualities are absent, and no much larger clonotype sits a single base away. The TCR sequence derives from a female donor with Graves disease. The sample consisted of peripheral blood mononuclear cells (PBMCs), taken at new diagnosis, from a patient treated with antithyroid drugs. The rearrangement joined TRBV28 to TRBJ2-3, with the D gene not confidently named. In nucleotide form, the sequence is TGTGCCAGCAGTCCTCAGGTTTCAGATACGCAGTATTTT. Translation gives CASSPQVSDTQYF.